The clone carrying this T cell receptor beta chain was recorded many times. The source of the sample is a study of Graves' ophthalmopathy and Graves' hyperthyroidism. The CDR3 has 17 amino acids. In germline, CDR1 is DFQATT, CDR2 SNEGSKA (reference sequence). Trimming shortened V by 0 bases and J by 0 bases, and 12 bases separated the two germline ends. Amplifying from RNA transcripts, the study obtained TCR beta CDR3 regions. First-round RT-PCR employed HTBI primers, with a second-round multiplex PCR after it. In TCRdb, the multiplex PCR reads were re-called with MiXCR into one record per CDR3 protein. The sample has roughly 400,000 distinct CDR3 sequences, approximately 18% seen once; the top ten hold 2% to 3%. A diagnosis was made from clinical symptoms together with serum thyroxine, TRAb, thyroid ultrasound and orbital computed tomography.

The sequencing sample was made of peripheral blood. The chain joins TRBV20-1 to TRBJ2-6; TRBD1 is a possible D gene (6 bases). The source of this sequence is an adult woman with stable Graves' hyperthyroidism. The CDR3 DNA reads TGCAGTGCTAGAGATGGACAGCTAAGCTCTGGGGCCAACGTCCTGACTTTC. Protein: CSARDGQLSSGANVLTF.